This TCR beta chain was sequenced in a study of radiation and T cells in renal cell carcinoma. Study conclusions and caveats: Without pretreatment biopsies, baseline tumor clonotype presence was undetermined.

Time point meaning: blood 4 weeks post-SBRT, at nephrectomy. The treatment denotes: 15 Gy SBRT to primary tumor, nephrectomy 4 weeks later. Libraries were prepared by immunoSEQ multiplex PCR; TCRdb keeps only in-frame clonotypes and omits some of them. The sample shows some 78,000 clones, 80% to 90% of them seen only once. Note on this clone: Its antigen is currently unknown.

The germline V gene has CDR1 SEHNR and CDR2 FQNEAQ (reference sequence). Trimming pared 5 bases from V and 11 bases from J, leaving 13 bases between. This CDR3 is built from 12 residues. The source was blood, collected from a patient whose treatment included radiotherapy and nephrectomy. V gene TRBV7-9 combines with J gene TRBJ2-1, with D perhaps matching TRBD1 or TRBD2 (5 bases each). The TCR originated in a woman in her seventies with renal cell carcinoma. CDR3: CASSTHEGKQFF. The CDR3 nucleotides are TGTGCCAGCAGCACCCACGAGGGGAAGCAGTTCTTC.